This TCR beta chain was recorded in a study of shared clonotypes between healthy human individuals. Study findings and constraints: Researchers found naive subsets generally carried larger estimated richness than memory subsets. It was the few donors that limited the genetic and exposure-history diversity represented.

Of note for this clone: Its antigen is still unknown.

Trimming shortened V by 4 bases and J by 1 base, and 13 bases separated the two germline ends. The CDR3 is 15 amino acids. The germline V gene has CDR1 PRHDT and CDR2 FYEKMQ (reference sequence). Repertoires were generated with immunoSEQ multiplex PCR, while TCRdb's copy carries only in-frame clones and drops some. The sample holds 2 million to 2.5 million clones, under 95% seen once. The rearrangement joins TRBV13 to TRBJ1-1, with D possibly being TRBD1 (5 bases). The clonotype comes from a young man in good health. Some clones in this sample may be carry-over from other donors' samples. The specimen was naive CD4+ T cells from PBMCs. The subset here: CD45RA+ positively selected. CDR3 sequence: CASSSPRGGNTEAFF. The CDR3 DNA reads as TGTGCCAGCAGCTCCCCCCGCGGGGGGAACACTGAAGCTTTCTTT.